Listed below are T cell receptor beta chains from one sample, sequenced in a study of PD-L1 blockade in urothelial cancer. Generated by immunoSEQ multiplex PCR, the TCRdb table keeps only in-frame clones and is missing some. The table includes about 81,000 clones, 90% to 95% detected once. The sequences come from PBMCs, collected around atezolizumab (anti-PD-L1) treatment. These receptors came from a man between 60 and 75 years old with urothelial cancer. CDR3s include the opening cysteine and the closing phenylalanine or tryptophan. A D gene is named only where the DNA matches it firmly. Clone size is not always given. Where it is, it says once, few, many or a class for expanded clones.

V: TRBV6-5; J: TRBJ2-5; D: TRBD2; length: 16; size: -; CDR3: CASSYSTSGGQETQYF; DNA: TGTGCCAGCAGTTACTCGACCAGCGGGGGGCAAGAGACCCAGTACTTC
V: TRBV5-1; J: TRBJ2-5; D: -; length: 13; size: -; CDR3: CASSLNTKETQYF; DNA: TGCGCCAGCAGCCTTAACACGAAAGAGACCCAGTACTTC
V: TRBV5-5; J: TRBJ2-1; D: TRBD2; length: 16; size: -; CDR3: CASSFSGTSHSREQFF; DNA: TGTGCCAGCAGCTTCAGCGGGACTAGCCATAGTCGTGAGCAGTTCTTC
V: TRBV7-9; J: TRBJ2-3; D: -; length: 15; size: -; CDR3: CASSLDQRNTDTQYF; DNA: TGTGCCAGCAGCCTAGACCAGCGGAACACAGATACGCAGTATTTT
V: TRBV2; J: TRBJ2-1; D: TRBD1; length: 12; size: -; CDR3: CASSTQGVGQFF; DNA: TGTGCCAGCAGTACTCAGGGGGTCGGGCAGTTCTTC
V: TRBV7-2; J: TRBJ2-5; D: -; length: 12; size: -; CDR3: CASSLESGPQYF; DNA: TGTGCCAGCAGCTTAGAGTCAGGGCCCCAGTACTTC
V: TRBV4-2; J: TRBJ1-1; D: -; length: 14; size: -; CDR3: CASSPGLRNTEAFF; DNA: TGTGCCAGCAGCCCGGGACTCCGGAACACTGAAGCTTTCTTT
V: TRBV6-1; J: TRBJ2-6; D: TRBD1; length: 16; size: -; CDR3: CASSETGGSGANVLTF; DNA: TGTGCCAGCAGTGAGACAGGGGGCTCTGGGGCCAACGTCCTGACTTTC
V: TRBV7-2; J: TRBJ2-5; D: -; length: 14; size: -; CDR3: CASSLELYQETQYF; DNA: TGTGCCAGCAGCTTAGAACTGTACCAAGAGACCCAGTACTTC
V: TRBV19; J: TRBJ2-2; D: TRBD1; length: 14; size: -; CDR3: CASSGQGNTGELFF; DNA: TGTGCCAGTAGCGGACAGGGGAACACCGGGGAGCTGTTTTTT
V: TRBV19; J: TRBJ2-5; D: TRBD2; length: 15; size: once; CDR3: CASSPAGGYQETQYF; DNA: TGTGCCAGTAGTCCAGCGGGAGGGTACCAAGAGACCCAGTACTTC
V: TRBV27; J: TRBJ2-7; D: TRBD2; length: 17; size: -; CDR3: CASSLSPSGTSGYEQYF; DNA: TGTGCCAGCAGTTTATCCCCCTCCGGGACTAGCGGCTACGAGCAGTACTTC
V: TRBV5-1; J: TRBJ2-3; D: -; length: 14; size: once; CDR3: CASSRGQETDTQYF; DNA: TGCGCCAGCAGCAGGGGACAAGAAACAGATACGCAGTATTTT
V: TRBV5-6; J: TRBJ1-2; D: -; length: 15; size: -; CDR3: CASSFGTYTERGYTF; DNA: TGTGCCAGCAGCTTCGGGACATACACCGAGAGGGGCTACACCTTC
V: TRBV19; J: TRBJ2-7; D: TRBD1; length: 15; size: -; CDR3: CASSMTGGSSYEQYF; DNA: TGTGCCAGTAGCATGACAGGGGGAAGCTCCTACGAGCAGTACTTC
V: TRBV5-5; J: TRBJ1-2; D: -; length: 14; size: -; CDR3: CASSLVRGANGYTF; DNA: TGTGCCAGCAGCTTGGTTCGGGGGGCCAATGGCTACACCTTC
V: TRBV6-6; J: TRBJ1-3; D: -; length: 15; size: -; CDR3: CASTADRLTGNTIYF; DNA: TGTGCCAGCACCGCCGACAGGTTGACTGGAAACACCATATATTTT
V: TRBV18; J: TRBJ2-5; D: -; length: 13; size: -; CDR3: CASSKGEQETQYF; DNA: TGTGCCAGCTCCAAGGGGGAACAAGAGACCCAGTACTTC
V: TRBV6-5; J: TRBJ2-1; D: -; length: 15; size: -; CDR3: CASSYDHQRGNEQFF; DNA: TGTGCCAGCAGTTACGACCACCAAAGGGGGAATGAGCAGTTCTTC
V: TRBV27; J: TRBJ1-6; D: TRBD1; length: 15; size: -; CDR3: CASAGTGTYNSPLHF; DNA: TGTGCCAGTGCCGGGACAGGGACGTATAATTCACCCCTCCACTTT
V: TRBV11-2; J: TRBJ2-1; D: TRBD2; length: 16; size: -; CDR3: CASSPFSGGARAEQFF; DNA: TGTGCCAGCAGCCCCTTTAGCGGGGGGGCCCGGGCGGAGCAGTTCTTC
V: TRBV13; J: TRBJ2-7; D: TRBD2; length: 16; size: -; CDR3: CASSLGGGLAGAWEYF; DNA: TGTGCCAGCAGCTTAGGAGGTGGCCTAGCGGGAGCCTGGGAGTACTTC
V: TRBV30; J: TRBJ2-1; D: TRBD1; length: 15; size: -; CDR3: CAWSVGRGGQGEQFF; DNA: TGTGCCTGGAGTGTCGGCAGGGGAGGACAGGGTGAGCAGTTCTTC
V: TRBV9; J: TRBJ1-5; D: -; length: 14; size: -; CDR3: CASSYGVSNQPQHF; DNA: TGTGCCAGCAGCTACGGGGTTAGCAATCAGCCCCAGCATTTT
V: TRBV19; J: TRBJ2-7; D: -; length: 13; size: -; CDR3: CASSTGSTYEQYF; DNA: TGTGCCAGTAGTACCGGGAGCACCTACGAGCAGTACTTC
V: TRBV28; J: TRBJ2-7; D: TRBD1; length: 15; size: -; CDR3: CASSSTGGSSYEQYF; DNA: TGTGCCAGCAGTTCTACAGGGGGGTCCTCCTACGAGCAGTACTTC
V: TRBV18; J: TRBJ2-7; D: -; length: 17; size: -; CDR3: CASSPDRGGVQDYEQYF; DNA: TGTGCCAGCTCACCCGACCGAGGGGGGGTGCAAGACTACGAGCAGTACTTC
V: TRBV2; J: TRBJ2-7; D: -; length: 14; size: -; CDR3: CASSEGGGPYEQYF; DNA: TGTGCCAGCAGTGAAGGCGGGGGCCCCTACGAGCAGTACTTC
V: TRBV7-2; J: TRBJ2-7; D: -; length: 15; size: -; CDR3: CASSLVMGGTYEQYF; DNA: TGTGCCAGCAGCTTAGTGATGGGGGGAACCTACGAGCAGTACTTC
V: TRBV18; J: TRBJ2-7; D: -; length: 15; size: -; CDR3: CASSPRQGPSYEQYF; DNA: TGTGCCAGCTCACCCCGGCAGGGCCCTTCCTACGAGCAGTACTTC
V: TRBV7-2; J: TRBJ2-7; D: TRBD1; length: 12; size: -; CDR3: CASGQGFNEQYF; DNA: TGTGCCAGTGGACAGGGGTTCAACGAGCAGTACTTC
V: TRBV7-2; J: TRBJ2-4; D: TRBD2; length: 17; size: -; CDR3: CASSFGLAGEVGNIQYF; DNA: TGTGCCAGCAGCTTCGGTCTAGCGGGAGAAGTAGGTAACATTCAGTACTTC
V: TRBV30; J: TRBJ2-3; D: -; length: 14; size: -; CDR3: CAWSVPGYTDTQYF; DNA: TGTGCCTGGAGTGTACCGGGGTACACAGATACGCAGTATTTT
V: TRBV11-2; J: TRBJ2-7; D: -; length: 14; size: once; CDR3: CASSLDEGYYEQYF; DNA: TGTGCCAGCAGCTTAGATGAGGGTTACTACGAGCAGTACTTC
V: TRBV11-2; J: TRBJ2-7; D: -; length: 12; size: -; CDR3: CASSPQAIEQYF; DNA: TGTGCCAGCAGCCCCCAGGCGATCGAGCAGTACTTC
V: TRBV5-4; J: TRBJ2-3; D: TRBD1; length: 15; size: -; CDR3: CASTPQGASRDTQYF; DNA: TGTGCCAGCACCCCCCAGGGGGCCAGTAGGGATACGCAGTATTTT
V: TRBV5-4; J: TRBJ2-7; D: -; length: 14; size: -; CDR3: CASSLEGYAYEQYF; DNA: TGTGCCAGCAGCTTGGAGGGGTACGCCTACGAGCAGTACTTC
V: TRBV19; J: TRBJ1-5; D: -; length: 13; size: -; CDR3: CASSTISNQPQHF; DNA: TGTGCCAGTAGCACAATTAGCAATCAGCCCCAGCATTTT
V: TRBV28; J: TRBJ1-5; D: -; length: 15; size: -; CDR3: CASTLRGRRDQPQHF; DNA: TGTGCCAGCACTCTAAGGGGGAGAAGGGATCAGCCCCAGCATTTT
V: TRBV27; J: TRBJ2-3; D: -; length: 17; size: -; CDR3: CASSPAGGRDFTDTQYF; DNA: TGTGCCAGCAGTCCCGCGGGCGGAAGAGACTTCACAGATACGCAGTATTTT
V: TRBV6-1; J: TRBJ1-2; D: TRBD1; length: 14; size: -; CDR3: CASSEADRARGYTF; DNA: TGTGCCAGCAGTGAAGCGGACAGGGCCCGAGGCTACACCTTC
V: TRBV7-9; J: TRBJ1-1; D: TRBD1; length: 13; size: -; CDR3: CATRTGGPPEAFF; DNA: TGTGCCACCCGGACAGGGGGCCCCCCTGAAGCTTTCTTT
V: TRBV7-7; J: TRBJ2-5; D: TRBD2; length: 16; size: -; CDR3: CASSSLAGRTVETQYF; DNA: TGTGCTAGCAGCTCCCTAGCGGGTCGGACCGTGGAGACCCAGTACTTC
V: TRBV9; J: TRBJ2-1; D: -; length: 14; size: -; CDR3: CASSVLPGEGEQFF; DNA: TGTGCCAGCAGCGTACTTCCAGGGGAGGGTGAGCAGTTCTTC
V: TRBV9; J: TRBJ1-2; D: TRBD1; length: 15; size: -; CDR3: CASSVGTGIDYGYTF; DNA: TGTGCCAGCAGCGTAGGGACAGGGATTGACTATGGCTACACCTTC
V: TRBV6-1; J: TRBJ1-1; D: TRBD1; length: 14; size: -; CDR3: CASSGGGGWTEAFF; DNA: TGTGCCAGCAGTGGTGGAGGGGGCTGGACTGAAGCTTTCTTT